These 14 T cell receptor beta chains originate from one sample sequenced in a study of blood T cell repertoires in COVID-19 (TCRdb year 2020). Receptor libraries were prepared by the immunoSEQ multiplex PCR assay. TCRdb limited this immuneACCESS table to in-frame rearrangements with V and J called. A share of clones is missing; checked studies link under half to unresolved V genes, and the rest is unexplained. A total of some 230,000 clones appear in this sample, around 87% of them only once. The biggest ten clones account for approximately 3.8% of the sample. Sequencing was done on a sample of PBMCs or T cells enriched from blood (not recorded which). These receptors all come from a woman between 18 and 29 years old in a cohort exposed to, infected with or recovered from COVID-19 (not recorded which).

Turning to this clone: Other DNA sequences in the same sample also yield this CDR3. The chain employs TRBV5-1 and TRBJ1-4; D is ambiguous. V gave up 0 bases and J gave up 5 bases, with 5 bases separating them. Germline-derived CDR1 and CDR2 are SGHRS and YFSETQ. The CDR3 totals 13 residues. The CDR3 protein is CASSLGLNEKLFF. The CDR3 DNA sequence: TGCGCCAGCAGCTTGGGTCTCAATGAAAAACTGTTTTTT.

This clone has only a few counts. The genes are TRBV2 and TRBJ2-3, with D possibly being TRBD1 (5 bases). This CDR3 is 17 amino acids long. Germline values: CDR1 SNHLY, CDR2 FYNNEI. The V end was cut by 5 bases, the J end by 2 bases, with 20 bases between. DNA of the CDR3: TGTGCCAGCAGTCCAACCCTAAAGGGGCTCGTCACAGATACGCAGTATTTT. Amino acids: CASSPTLKGLVTDTQYF.

The sample holds a few counts of this clone. The CDR3 sequence: CASSLASYGYTF. DNA of the CDR3: TGTGCCAGCAGCTTAGCCAGCTATGGCTACACCTTC. This sequence joins TRBV11-3 and TRBJ1-2; D ambiguous. Germline-derived CDR1 and CDR2 are SGHNT and YENEEA. Trimming shortened V by 1 base and J by 4 bases, and 4 bases separated the two germline ends. The CDR3 has 12 residues.

The V gene is TRBV2, the J gene TRBJ2-3; TRBD2 matches at 12 bases. CDR1 SNHLY and CDR2 FYNNEI come from the germline V gene. The junction had 5 bases not matched to a gene; V was cut back by 7 bases and J by 3 bases. The CDR3 covers 15 residues. CDR3 amino acids: CASTIGLAGTDTQYF. In nucleotides, the CDR3 is TGTGCCAGCACGATAGGACTAGCGGGGACAGATACGCAGTATTTT.

A word on this clone: Additional DNA sequences in this sample encode the identical CDR3. The chain is built from TRBV24-1 and TRBJ2-1; unclear D gene. The germline V gene encodes CDR1 KGHDR and CDR2 SFDVKD. The CDR3 sequence is 12 residues long. V lost 2 bases and J 4 bases, leaving 2 bases between the germline ends. The CDR3 loop is CATSDSYNEQFF. CDR3 nucleotide sequence: TGTGCCACCAGTGATTCGTACAATGAGCAGTTCTTC.

The gene calls are TRBV7-6 and TRBJ1-1; the D gene is possibly TRBD1 (5 bases). The CDR3 runs to 14 residues. The V end lost 3 bases, the J end lost 6 bases, and 14 bases lay between the germline ends. The V gene's germline CDR1 is SGHVS and CDR2 FNYEAQ. Here the CDR3 DNA reads TGTGCCAGCAGCTTCTTGGACACCGGCTCTGAAGCTTTCTTT. Its protein is CASSFLDTGSEAFF.

The rearrangement links TRBV30 to TRBJ1-5, with D uncertain. The CDR3 runs 12 residues. Trimming removed 2 bases from V and 4 bases from J, with 6 bases in between. Germline values: CDR1 GTSNPN, CDR2 SVGIG (reference sequence). The CDR3 DNA sequence: TGTGCCTGGAGTTCTCAGAATCAGCCCCAGCATTTT. Its translation is CAWSSQNQPQHF.

V gene TRBV10-2 combines with J gene TRBJ1-5; no clear D. CDR1 and CDR2 (germline): WSHSY, SAAADI. The V gene lost 11 bases and the J gene lost 0 bases, with 20 bases spanning the gap. This CDR3 spans 16 amino acids. The CDR3 nucleotides read TGCGCCGCCAGCAACGCGGAAGATTATAGCAATCAGCCCCAGCATTTT. Amino acids: CAASNAEDYSNQPQHF.

The CDR3 DNA reads as TGTGCCAGCAGCGTTCCAGGGGTGACTGAAGCTTTCTTT. This translates into CASSVPGVTEAFF. V gene TRBV3-1 (or the pseudogene TRBV3-2) combines with J gene TRBJ1-1, with D maybe TRBD1 (6 bases). CDR3 size: 13 residues. CDR1 and CDR2 (germline): LGHDT, YNNKEL (reference sequence). The V end lost 5 bases, the J end lost 5 bases, and 12 bases lay between the germline ends.

The J gene is TRBJ1-5, the V gene TRBV2; TRBD1 aligns across 7 bases. The V and J ends lost 7 bases and 0 bases, in that order; junction bases with no gene match: 3. The CDR3 is made up of 14 amino acids. Looked up from germline, CDR1 is SNHLY and CDR2 is FYNNEI. The CDR3 loop is CASNRDSSNQPQHF. For the CDR3, the DNA is TGTGCCAGCAATAGGGACAGTAGCAATCAGCCCCAGCATTTT.

The rearrangement joins TRBV5-1 to TRBJ2-3; D gene unclear. Germline CDR1 is SGHRS and CDR2 is YFSETQ. The CDR3 totals 15 residues. The V end was cut by 0 bases, the J end by 1 base, with 9 bases between. The chain's CDR3 is CASSLDWAGTDTQYF. CDR3 sequence (DNA): TGCGCCAGCAGCTTGGATTGGGCAGGCACAGATACGCAGTATTTT. The full variable domain, rest sourced from reference TRBV5-1 and TRBJ2-3, is KAGVTQTPRYLIKTRGQQVTLSCSPISGHRSVSWYQQTPGQGLQFLFEYFSETQRNKGNFPGRFSGRQFSNSRSEMNVSTLELGDSALYLCASSLDWAGTDTQYFGPGTRLTVL.

The rearrangement uses TRBV5-7 and TRBJ2-7, with 12 bases matching TRBD2. TRBV5-7 counts as an open reading frame of uncertain function. The junction had 7 bases not matched to a gene; V was cut back by 4 bases and J by 2 bases. The CDR3 has 16 residues. CDR3 region: CASSQGTSGHTYEQYF. The CDR3 region has the DNA TGTGCCAGCAGCCAGGGGACTAGCGGGCACACCTACGAGCAGTACTTC.

In DNA, the CDR3 is TGTGCCAGCAGCTTACAGGGGATGAACACTGAAGCTTTCTTT. Amino acid sequence: CASSLQGMNTEAFF. The chain links TRBV7-9 to TRBJ1-1; D perhaps matches TRBD1 (6 bases). The CDR3 contains 14 residues. V lost 2 bases and J 0 bases, leaving 7 bases between the germline ends. CDR1 and CDR2 from the germline V gene are SEHNR and FQNEAQ (reference sequence).

Turning to this clone: Relative to the germline gene, one junction end is altered; a read error may explain this. The V and J genes are TRBV6-1 and TRBJ2-5, with TRBD2 matching over 11 bases. Germline loops: CDR1 MNHNS, CDR2 SASEGT. CDR3 size: 15 residues. CDR3 protein: CASSKASGGQETQYF. CDR3 nucleotides: TGTGCCAGCAGTAAAGCTAGCGGGGGGCAAGAGACCCAGTACTTC.